A selection of T cell receptor beta chains follows, all from one sample in a study of CD8 T cells in ankylosing spondylitis. TCRdb analysed the 5' RACE reads with MiXCR anew, one entry per CDR3 protein. The sample records 200,000 to 250,000 distinct CDR3 sequences, approximately 12% being singletons. Sequenced input: blood, either unsorted or a sorted T cell fraction (not recorded which). All receptors come from a male donor with ankylosing spondylitis or in good health (not recorded which). Each CDR3 is given with its conserved first and last residue. The order of the fields is D gene, clone size, V gene, J gene, CDR3 DNA, CDR3 protein. D genes are given only for firm matches. Clone size is shown for a subset of rows, as once, few, many or a class of expanded clone.

TRBD1	many	TRBV5-6	TRBJ2-4	TGTGCCAGCAGCTTGGCCGGGACAGGGAGCATTCAGTACTTC	CASSLAGTGSIQYF
NA	few	TRBV12-3/TRBV12-4	TRBJ1-4	TGTGCCAGCGCAGGGCAGAATGAAAAACTGTTTTTT	CASAGQNEKLFF
NA	NA	TRBV7-6	TRBJ2-1	TGTGCCAGCAGCTTAGGCAGGGGTGAAACCTACAATGAGCAGTTCTTC	CASSLGRGETYNEQFF
NA	many	TRBV3-1	TRBJ2-2	TGTGCCAGCAGCCAAGTGGGCCTACTGGGTGCCGGGGAGCTGTTTTTT	CASSQVGLLGAGELFF
NA	NA	TRBV5-4	TRBJ1-1	TGTGCCAGCAGCTTGCGAGGGGCGCGGGAAGCTTTCTTT	CASSLRGAREAFF
NA	many	TRBV9	TRBJ2-1	TGTGCCAGCAGCGGGCAGTTAGCCTACAATGAGCAGTTCTTC	CASSGQLAYNEQFF
NA	many	TRBV12-3/TRBV12-4	TRBJ1-1	TGTGCCAGCATCGGGGGTTGGAACACTGAAGCTTTCTTT	CASIGGWNTEAFF
NA	many	TRBV20-1	TRBJ2-5	TGCAGTGCTACGACCCAAAAAGAGACCCAGTACTTC	CSATTQKETQYF
NA	NA	TRBV29-1	TRBJ2-1	TGCAGCGTTACCGCGTGGCAGCTAGCAGACAATGAGCAGTTCTTC	CSVTAWQLADNEQFF
TRBD1	many	TRBV20-1	TRBJ1-1	TGCAGTGCTAGAAGGGACAGGGGGACTGAAGCTTTCTTT	CSARRDRGTEAFF
NA	few	TRBV10-3	TRBJ1-6	TGTGCCATCAGTGAAAAGGTGTGGTATAATTCACCCCTCCACTTT	CAISEKVWYNSPLHF
TRBD1	many	TRBV10-3	TRBJ1-1	TGTGCCATCAGTGGAGACAGGGCCGGAGAAGCTTTCTTT	CAISGDRAGEAFF
NA	many	TRBV12-3/TRBV12-4	TRBJ1-6	TGTGCCAGCAGCCCCAGCTTTAATTCACCCCTCCACTTT	CASSPSFNSPLHF
NA	NA	TRBV12-3/TRBV12-4	TRBJ2-1	TGTGCCAGCAGTTTAGGGCCGGCGGGTGAGCAGTTCTTC	CASSLGPAGEQFF
NA	many	TRBV3-1	TRBJ2-1	TGTGCCAGCAGCCAAGTGGAGCCAAACTCCTACAATGAGCAGTTCTTC	CASSQVEPNSYNEQFF
NA	few	TRBV29-1	TRBJ2-3	TGCAGCGTTGCCCCCGCTAGCACAGATACGCAGTATTTT	CSVAPASTDTQYF
NA	NA	TRBV3-1	TRBJ2-1	TGTGCCAGCAGCCAAGAAAGGAGGGGTAGGTTGAATGAGCAGTTCTTC	CASSQERRGRLNEQFF
TRBD2	many	TRBV20-1	TRBJ2-7	TGCAGTGCGGAGACTAGCGGGGCCCTCTACGAGCAGTACTTC	CSAETSGALYEQYF
NA	many	TRBV28	TRBJ1-2	TGTGCCAGCAGCTTAAAAGGGGGGTACTATGGCTACACCTTC	CASSLKGGYYGYTF
NA	many	TRBV13	TRBJ2-4	TGTGCCAGCAGCTTATCGGGCGGGGGCCCAGCCAAAAACATTCAGTACTTC	CASSLSGGGPAKNIQYF
NA	many	TRBV21-1	TRBJ2-1	TGTGCCAGCAGCAAAGCGCTTAGGGGCACCTACAATGAGCAGTTCTTC	CASSKALRGTYNEQFF
NA	NA	TRBV7-9	TRBJ2-2	TGTGCCAGCAGCTCCCAAGGGGGTACCGGGGAGCTGTTTTTT	CASSSQGGTGELFF
TRBD2	NA	TRBV7-2	TRBJ2-1	TGTGCCAGCAGCTTAAGCGGGGGGGCCGGTGAGCAGTTCTTC	CASSLSGGAGEQFF
TRBD2	NA	TRBV2	TRBJ2-1	TGTGCCAGCAGTGAAGCGCTTCTAGCGGGGGGTTACAATGAGCAGTTCTTC	CASSEALLAGGYNEQFF
TRBD2	few	TRBV20-1	TRBJ2-1	TGCAGTGCTAGAGATCAGCTAGCGGGGGATCTTAAAACCCACAATGAGCAGTTCTTC	CSARDQLAGDLKTHNEQFF
NA	many	TRBV9	TRBJ1-2	TGTGCCAGCAGCGCCGGACAGCCGACTAACTATGGCTACACCTTC	CASSAGQPTNYGYTF
NA	many	TRBV29-1	TRBJ2-1	TGCAGCGTTGAAGAAAGTCACAATGAGCAGTTCTTC	CSVEESHNEQFF